This TCR beta chain was sequenced for a study of T cell repertoires in cytomegalovirus infection. TCRdb processed the reads anew with MiXCR; each CDR3 protein has one entry. The profile shows about 770,000 distinct CDR3 sequences, roughly 29% of them singletons. CDR3 length equals 14 residues. CDR1 SQVTM and CDR2 ANQGSEA come from the germline V gene. V was cut by 8 bases and J by 0 bases, with 15 bases left in between. A note on this clonotype: The antigen is not known.

Study findings and constraints: HLA-C-restricted CMV-specific TCR beta clonotypes prevailed in the ex vivo response.

The chain is built from TRBV29-1 and TRBJ2-3, with a tentative D call TRBD2 (6 bases). The clonotype was recovered from a human donor in good health (CMV status not recorded). Some clones in this sample may be carry-over from other donors' samples. The sample consisted of cultured CD8+ T cells from PBMCs, taken from culture after CMV antigen stimulation. The CDR3, as DNA: TGCAGCCCGGGGAAGCGGGTGAGCACAGATACGCAGTATTTT. It codes for CSPGKRVSTDTQYF.